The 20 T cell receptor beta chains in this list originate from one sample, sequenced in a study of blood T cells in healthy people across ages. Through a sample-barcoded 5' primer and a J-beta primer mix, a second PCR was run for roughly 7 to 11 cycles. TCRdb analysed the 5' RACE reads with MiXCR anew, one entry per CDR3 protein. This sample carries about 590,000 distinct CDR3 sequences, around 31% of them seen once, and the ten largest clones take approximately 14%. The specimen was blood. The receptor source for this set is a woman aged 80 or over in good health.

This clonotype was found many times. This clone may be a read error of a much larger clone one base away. The CDR3 reads CASSVVVGEQFF. Written as DNA, the CDR3 is TGTGCCAGCTCCGTTGTTGTAGGTGAGCAGTTCTTC. The chain employs TRBV9 and TRBJ2-1; D unresolved. The CDR3 sequence is 12 residues long. V shed 7 bases and J shed 9 bases, with 14 bases lying between them. CDR1 and CDR2 (germline): SGDLS, YYNGEE.

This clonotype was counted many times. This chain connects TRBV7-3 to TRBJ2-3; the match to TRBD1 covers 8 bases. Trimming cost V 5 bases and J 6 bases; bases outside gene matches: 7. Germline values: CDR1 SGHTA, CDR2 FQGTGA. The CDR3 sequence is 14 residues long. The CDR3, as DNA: TGTGCCAGCAGCCCCAGGGGGCCCGAGGATACGCAGTATTTT. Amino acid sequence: CASSPRGPEDTQYF.

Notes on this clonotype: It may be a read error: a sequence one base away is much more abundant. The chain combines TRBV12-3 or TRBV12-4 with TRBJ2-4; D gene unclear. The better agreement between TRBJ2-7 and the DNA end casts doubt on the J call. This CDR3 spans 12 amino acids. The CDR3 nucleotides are TGTGCCAGCAGTCCCAGACGAAGCGAGCAGTACTTC. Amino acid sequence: CASSPRRSEQYF.

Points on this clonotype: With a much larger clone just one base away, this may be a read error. The CDR3 coding sequence is TGCAGTGTTAGGTGGACTAGGGAAGAGCAGTTCTTC. The encoded protein is CSVRWTREEQFF. J is TRBJ2-1 and V is TRBV20-1; TRBD2 matches 7 bases. V trimming: 7 bases; J trimming: 10 bases; junction bases outside the gene matches: 10. Germline CDR1 DFQATT, CDR2 SNEGSKA (reference sequence). The length of the CDR3 is 12 residues.

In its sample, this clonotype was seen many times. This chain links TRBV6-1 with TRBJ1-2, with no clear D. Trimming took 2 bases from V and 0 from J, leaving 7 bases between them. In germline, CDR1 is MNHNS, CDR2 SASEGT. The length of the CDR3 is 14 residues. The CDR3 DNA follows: TGTGCCAGCAGTGAACAGGTGTCTAACTATGGCTACACCTTC. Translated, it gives CASSEQVSNYGYTF.

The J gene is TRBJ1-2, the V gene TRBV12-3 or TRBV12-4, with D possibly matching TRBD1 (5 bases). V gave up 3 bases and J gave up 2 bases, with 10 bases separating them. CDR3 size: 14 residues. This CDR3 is CASSFAGRNYGYTF. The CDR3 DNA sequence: TGTGCCAGCAGTTTCGCAGGGAGGAACTATGGCTACACCTTC.

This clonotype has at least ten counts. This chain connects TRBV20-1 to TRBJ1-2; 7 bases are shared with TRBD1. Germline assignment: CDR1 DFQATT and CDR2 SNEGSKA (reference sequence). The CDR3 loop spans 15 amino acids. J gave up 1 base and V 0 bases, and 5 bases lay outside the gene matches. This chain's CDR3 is CSAREQGVLNYGYTF. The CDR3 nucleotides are TGCAGTGCTAGAGAGCAGGGGGTCCTTAACTATGGCTACACCTTC.

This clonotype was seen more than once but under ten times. CDR3 residues: CASSLGSGGALNTQYF. The CDR3 coding sequence is TGTGCCAGCAGCTTAGGCAGCGGGGGGGCCCTGAATACGCAGTATTTT. The chain carries TRBV5-4 and TRBJ2-3; TRBD2 matches 10 bases. V lost 2 bases to trimming and J lost 7 bases; unmatched junction nucleotides: 10. Germline CDR1 and CDR2: SGHNT and YYREEE (reference sequence). CDR3 length: 16 residues.

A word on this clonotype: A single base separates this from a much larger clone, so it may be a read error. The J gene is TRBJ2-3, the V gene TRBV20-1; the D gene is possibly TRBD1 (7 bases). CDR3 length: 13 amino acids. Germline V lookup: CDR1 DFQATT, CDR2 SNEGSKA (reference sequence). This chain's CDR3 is CSGMRDSTDAQYF. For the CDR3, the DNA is TGCAGTGGGATGCGGGACAGCACAGATGCGCAGTATTTT.

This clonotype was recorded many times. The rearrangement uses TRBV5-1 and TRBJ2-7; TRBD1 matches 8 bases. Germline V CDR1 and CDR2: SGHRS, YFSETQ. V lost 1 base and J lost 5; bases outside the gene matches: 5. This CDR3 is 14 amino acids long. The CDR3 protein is CASSLQGAQDEQYF. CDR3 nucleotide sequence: TGCGCCAGCAGCTTGCAGGGGGCGCAGGACGAGCAGTACTTC.

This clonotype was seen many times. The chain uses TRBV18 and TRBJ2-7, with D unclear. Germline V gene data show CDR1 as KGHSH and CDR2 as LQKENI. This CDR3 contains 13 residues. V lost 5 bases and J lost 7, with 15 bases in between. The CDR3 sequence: CASSVQLWDEQYF. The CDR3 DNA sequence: TGTGCCAGCTCAGTACAGCTATGGGATGAGCAGTACTTC.

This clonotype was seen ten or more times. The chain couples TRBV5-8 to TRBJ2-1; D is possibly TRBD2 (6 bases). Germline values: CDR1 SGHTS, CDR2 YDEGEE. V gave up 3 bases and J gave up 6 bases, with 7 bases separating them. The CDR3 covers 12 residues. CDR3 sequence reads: CASSWGVNEQFF. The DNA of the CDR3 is TGTGCCAGCAGCTGGGGGGTCAATGAGCAGTTCTTC. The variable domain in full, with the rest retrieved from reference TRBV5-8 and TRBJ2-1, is EAGVTQSPTHLIKTRGQQATLRCSPISGHTSVYWYQQALGLGLQFLLWYDEGEERNRGNFPPRFSGRQFPNYSSELNVNALELEDSALYLCASSWGVNEQFFGPGTRLTVL.

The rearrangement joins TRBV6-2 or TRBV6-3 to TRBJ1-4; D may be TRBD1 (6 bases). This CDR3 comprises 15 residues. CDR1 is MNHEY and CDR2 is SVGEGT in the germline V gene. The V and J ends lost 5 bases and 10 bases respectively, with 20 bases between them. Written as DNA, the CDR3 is TGTGCCAGCAGTACGAACAGGGCCAACAGGAGAAAACTGTTTTTT. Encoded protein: CASSTNRANRRKLFF.

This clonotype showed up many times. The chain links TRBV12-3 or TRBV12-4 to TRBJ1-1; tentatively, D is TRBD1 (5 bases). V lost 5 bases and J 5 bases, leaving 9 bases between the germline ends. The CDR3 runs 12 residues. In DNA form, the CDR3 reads TGTGCCAGCAGTCCCGCAGGGACTGAAGCTTTCTTT. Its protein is CASSPAGTEAFF.

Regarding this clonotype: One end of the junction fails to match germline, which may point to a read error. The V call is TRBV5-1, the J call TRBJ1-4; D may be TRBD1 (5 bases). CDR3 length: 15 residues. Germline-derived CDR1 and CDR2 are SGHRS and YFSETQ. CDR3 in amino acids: CASSLAPGSNGKLFF. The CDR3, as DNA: TGCGCCAGCAGCTTGGCCCCAGGGAGTAATGGAAAACTGTTTTTT. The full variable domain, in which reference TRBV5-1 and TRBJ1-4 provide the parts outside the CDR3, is KAGVTQTPRYLIKTRGQQVTLSCSPISGHRSVSWYQQTPGQGLQFLFEYFSETQRNKGNFPGRFSGRQFSNSRSEMNVSTLELGDSALYLCASSLAPGSNGKLFFGSGTQLSVL.

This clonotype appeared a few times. CDR3 region: CASTSGLTQPQHF. CDR3 DNA: TGTGCCAGCACCTCGGGGCTGACTCAGCCCCAGCATTTT. This chain uses TRBV28 with TRBJ1-5, with TRBD1 as a possible D gene (5 bases). V lost 7 bases and J lost 6, with 13 bases in between. The CDR3 sequence is 13 residues long. Germline CDR1 is MDHEN and CDR2 is SYDVKM.

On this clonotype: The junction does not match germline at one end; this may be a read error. The DNA for the CDR3 is TGTGCCACCCGACAGACCCATAATCAGCCCCGGCATTTT. This encodes CATRQTHNQPRHF. This chain uses TRBV15 with TRBJ1-5; D possibly corresponds to TRBD1 (5 bases). The CDR3 length is 13 residues. CDR1 is LNHNV and CDR2 is YYDKDF in the germline V gene (reference sequence). Combining the CDR3 with reference TRBV15 and TRBJ1-5 gives the whole variable domain DAMVIQNPRYQVTQFGKPVTLSCSQTLNHNVMYWYQQKSSQAPKLLFHYYDKDFNNEADTPDNFQSRRPNTSFCFLDIRSPGLGDTAMYLCATRQTHNQPRHFGDGTRLSIL.

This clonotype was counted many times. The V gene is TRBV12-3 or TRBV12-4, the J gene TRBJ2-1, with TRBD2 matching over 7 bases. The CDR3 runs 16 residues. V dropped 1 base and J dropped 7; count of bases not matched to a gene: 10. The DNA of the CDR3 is TGTGCCAGCAGTTTAGGGGGAGGGGCCTTCGTAAATGAGCAGTTCTTC. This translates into CASSLGGGAFVNEQFF.

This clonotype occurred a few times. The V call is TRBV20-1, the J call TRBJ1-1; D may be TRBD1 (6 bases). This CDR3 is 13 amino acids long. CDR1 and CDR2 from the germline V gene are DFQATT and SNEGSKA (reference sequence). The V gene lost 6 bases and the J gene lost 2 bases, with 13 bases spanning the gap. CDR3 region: CSATIGGNTEAFF. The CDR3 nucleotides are TGCAGTGCCACCATAGGGGGAAACACTGAAGCTTTCTTT.

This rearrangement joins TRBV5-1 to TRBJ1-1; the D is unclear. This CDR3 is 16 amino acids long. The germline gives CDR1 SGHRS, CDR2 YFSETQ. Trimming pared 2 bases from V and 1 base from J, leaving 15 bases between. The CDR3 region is CASSFRRRETNTEAFF. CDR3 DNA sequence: TGCGCCAGCAGCTTTCGACGGCGGGAGACGAACACTGAAGCTTTCTTT.